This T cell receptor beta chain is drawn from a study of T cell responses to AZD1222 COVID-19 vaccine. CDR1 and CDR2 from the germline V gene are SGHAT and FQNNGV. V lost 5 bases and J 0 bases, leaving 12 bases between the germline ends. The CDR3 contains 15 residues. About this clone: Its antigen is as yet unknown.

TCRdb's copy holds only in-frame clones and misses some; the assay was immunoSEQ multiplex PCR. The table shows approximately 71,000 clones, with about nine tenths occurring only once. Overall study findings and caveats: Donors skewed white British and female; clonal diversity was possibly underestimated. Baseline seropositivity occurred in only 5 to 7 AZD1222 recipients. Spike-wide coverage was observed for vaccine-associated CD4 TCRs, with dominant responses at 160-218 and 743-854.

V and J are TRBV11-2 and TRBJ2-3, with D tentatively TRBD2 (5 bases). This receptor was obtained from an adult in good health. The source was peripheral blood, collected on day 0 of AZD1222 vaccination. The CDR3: CASSPLGLSTDTQYF. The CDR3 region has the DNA TGTGCCAGCAGCCCACTAGGTCTTAGCACAGATACGCAGTATTTT.